Below, one T cell receptor beta chain is given with its context. PCR primers comprised 60 Vbeta and 13 Jbeta primers. The data were produced by immunoSEQ multiplex PCR, yet TCRdb's version contains in-frame clones alone and is incomplete. The repertoire has roughly 100,000 clones, 75% to 90% of them found once; the top ten carry about 6.9%. These data come from a study of cytomegalovirus exposure and HLA in healthy donors. Those who donated were healthy bone marrow donors. CDR3 length equals 17 residues. Germline V gives CDR1 SGHVS, CDR2 FQNEAQ. Losses at the gene ends were 1 base for V and 6 bases for J; bases not matched to a gene: 8.

The V and J genes are TRBV7-8 and TRBJ2-3; TRBD2 agrees at 12 bases. Material: PBMCs. The receptor was isolated from a man aged 25 to 40 in good health and CMV-seropositive. In nucleotides, the CDR3 is TGTGCCAGCAGCTTAGGTCTAGCGGGGGGGCCTCCCGATACGCAGTATTTT. Encoded protein: CASSLGLAGGPPDTQYF.